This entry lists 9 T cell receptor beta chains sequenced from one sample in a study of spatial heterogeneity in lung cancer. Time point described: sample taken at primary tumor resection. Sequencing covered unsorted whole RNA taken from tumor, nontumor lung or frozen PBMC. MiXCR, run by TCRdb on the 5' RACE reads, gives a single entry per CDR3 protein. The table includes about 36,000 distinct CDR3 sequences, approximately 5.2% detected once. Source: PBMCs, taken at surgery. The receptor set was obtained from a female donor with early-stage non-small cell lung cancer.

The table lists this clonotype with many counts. CDR3 region: CASSLHPTGYETQYF. DNA for the CDR3: TGTGCCAGCAGCTTACACCCGACGGGCTATGAAACCCAGTACTTC. The J gene is TRBJ2-5, the V gene TRBV7-2; D is uncertain. This CDR3 is 15 amino acids long. CDR1 is SGHTA and CDR2 is FQGNSA in the germline V gene. The ends were cut back, 2 bases at V and 8 bases at J, with 18 bases in the middle.

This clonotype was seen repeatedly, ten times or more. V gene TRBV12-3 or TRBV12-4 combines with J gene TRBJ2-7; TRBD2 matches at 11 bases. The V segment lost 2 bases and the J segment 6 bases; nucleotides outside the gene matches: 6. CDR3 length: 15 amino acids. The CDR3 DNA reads TGTGCCAGCAGTTTACGACTAGCGGGGTTCGGCGAGCAGTACTTC. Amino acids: CASSLRLAGFGEQYF.

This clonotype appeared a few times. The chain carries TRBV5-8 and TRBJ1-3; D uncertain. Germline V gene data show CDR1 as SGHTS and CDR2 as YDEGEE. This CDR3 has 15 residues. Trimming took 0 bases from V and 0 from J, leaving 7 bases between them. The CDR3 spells CASSLVWHSGNTIYF. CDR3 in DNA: TGTGCCAGCAGCTTGGTCTGGCACTCTGGAAACACCATATATTTT.

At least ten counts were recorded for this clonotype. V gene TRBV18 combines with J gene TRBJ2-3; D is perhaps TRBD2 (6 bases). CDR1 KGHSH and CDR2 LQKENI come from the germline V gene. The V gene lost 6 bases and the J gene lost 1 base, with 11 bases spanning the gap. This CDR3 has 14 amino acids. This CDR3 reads CASSRDSRTDTQYF. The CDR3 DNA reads TGTGCCAGCTCGCGGGACTCCCGCACAGATACGCAGTATTTT.

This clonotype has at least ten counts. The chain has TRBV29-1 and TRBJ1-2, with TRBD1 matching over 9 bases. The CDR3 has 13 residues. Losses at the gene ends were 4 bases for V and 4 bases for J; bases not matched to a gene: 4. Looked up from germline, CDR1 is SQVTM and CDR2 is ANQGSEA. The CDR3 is CSVGDRESYGYTF. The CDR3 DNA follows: TGCAGCGTTGGGGACAGGGAGAGCTATGGCTACACCTTC.

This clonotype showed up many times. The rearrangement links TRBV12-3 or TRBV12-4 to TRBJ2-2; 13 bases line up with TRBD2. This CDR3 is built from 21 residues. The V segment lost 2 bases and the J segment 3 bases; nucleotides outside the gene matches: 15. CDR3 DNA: TGTGCCAGCAGTTTATTTGGGCTAGGACTAGCGGGAGTTGACGACACCGGGGAGCTGTTTTTT. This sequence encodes CASSLFGLGLAGVDDTGELFF.

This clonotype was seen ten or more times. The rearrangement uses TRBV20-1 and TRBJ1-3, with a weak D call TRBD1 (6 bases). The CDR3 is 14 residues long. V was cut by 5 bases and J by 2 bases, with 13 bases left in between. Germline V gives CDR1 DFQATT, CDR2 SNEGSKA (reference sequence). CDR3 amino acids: CSASQDSTGNTIYF. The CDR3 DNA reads TGCAGTGCTTCCCAGGACAGTACTGGAAACACCATATATTTT.

Here the CDR3 reads CASSAQGGDTQYF. The DNA of the CDR3 is TGTGCCAGCAGCGCTCAGGGCGGGGATACGCAGTATTTT. V usage is TRBV12-3 or TRBV12-4 and J usage is TRBJ2-3; D may match TRBD1 or TRBD2 (5 bases each). The CDR3 has 13 amino acids. V was shortened by 6 bases and J by 6 bases, with 13 bases between the two germline ends.

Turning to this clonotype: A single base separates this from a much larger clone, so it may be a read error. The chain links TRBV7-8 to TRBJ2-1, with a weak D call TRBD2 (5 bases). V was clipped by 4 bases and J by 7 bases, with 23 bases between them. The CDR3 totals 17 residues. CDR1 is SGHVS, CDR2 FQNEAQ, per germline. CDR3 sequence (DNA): TGTGCCAGCAGCTCGACCCCGAGACTACCAACTAGGAATGAGCAGTTCTTC. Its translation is CASSSTPRLPTRNEQFF.